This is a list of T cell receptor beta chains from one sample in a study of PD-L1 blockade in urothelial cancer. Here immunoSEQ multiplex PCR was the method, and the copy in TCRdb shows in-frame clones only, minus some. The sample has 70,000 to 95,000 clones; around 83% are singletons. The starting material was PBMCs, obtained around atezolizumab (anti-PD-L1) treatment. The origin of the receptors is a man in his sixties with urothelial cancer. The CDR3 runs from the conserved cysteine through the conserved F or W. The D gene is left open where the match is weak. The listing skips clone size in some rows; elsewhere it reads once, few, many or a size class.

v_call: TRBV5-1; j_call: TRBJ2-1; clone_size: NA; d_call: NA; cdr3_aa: CASSLVPEAGNEQFF; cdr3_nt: TGCGCCAGCAGCTTGGTACCCGAGGCCGGCAATGAGCAGTTCTTC
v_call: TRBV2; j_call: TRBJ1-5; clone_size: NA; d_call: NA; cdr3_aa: CASSEGYRGGQPQHF; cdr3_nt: TGTGCCAGCAGTGAAGGGTACCGCGGGGGTCAGCCCCAGCATTTT
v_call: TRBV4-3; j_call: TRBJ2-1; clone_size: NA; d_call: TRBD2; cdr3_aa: CASSPRRAGGPSEQFF; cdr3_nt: TGCGCCAGCAGCCCTCGTAGAGCGGGAGGCCCGAGTGAGCAGTTCTTC
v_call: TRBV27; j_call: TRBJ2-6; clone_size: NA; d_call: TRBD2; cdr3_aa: CASSLREGNVLTF; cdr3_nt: TGTGCCAGCAGTTTACGGGAGGGCAACGTCCTGACTTTC
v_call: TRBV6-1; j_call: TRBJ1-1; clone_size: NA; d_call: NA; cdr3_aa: CASSGRTEAFF; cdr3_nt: TGTGCCAGCAGTGGGCGGACTGAAGCTTTCTTT
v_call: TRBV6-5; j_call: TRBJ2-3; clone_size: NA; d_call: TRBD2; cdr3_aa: CASSYSGLADTQYF; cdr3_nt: TGTGCCAGCAGTTACTCGGGACTAGCGGATACGCAGTATTTT
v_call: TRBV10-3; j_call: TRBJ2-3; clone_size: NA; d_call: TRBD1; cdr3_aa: CAINTGGGTDTQYF; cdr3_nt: TGTGCCATCAATACAGGGGGCGGCACAGATACGCAGTATTTT
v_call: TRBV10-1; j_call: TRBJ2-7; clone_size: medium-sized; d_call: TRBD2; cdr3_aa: CASSASGSYEQYF; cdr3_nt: TGCGCCAGCAGTGCTAGCGGGAGCTACGAGCAGTACTTC
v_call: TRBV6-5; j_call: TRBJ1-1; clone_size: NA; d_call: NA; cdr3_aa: CASSYGLTWATEAFF; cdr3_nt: TGTGCCAGCAGTTATGGGTTAACCTGGGCAACTGAAGCTTTCTTT
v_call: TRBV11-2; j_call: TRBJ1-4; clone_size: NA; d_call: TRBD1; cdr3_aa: CASSLPGQGNEKLFF; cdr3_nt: TGTGCCAGCAGCCTACCGGGACAGGGTAATGAAAAACTGTTTTTT
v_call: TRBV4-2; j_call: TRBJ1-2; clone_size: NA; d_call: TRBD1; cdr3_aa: CASSQTQTGNYGYTF; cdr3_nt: TGTGCCAGCAGCCAAACCCAGACAGGGAACTATGGCTACACCTTC
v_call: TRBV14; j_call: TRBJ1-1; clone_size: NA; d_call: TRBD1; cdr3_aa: CASSQLYRGRENTEAFF; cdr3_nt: TGTGCCAGCAGCCAACTTTACAGGGGGCGCGAGAACACTGAAGCTTTCTTT
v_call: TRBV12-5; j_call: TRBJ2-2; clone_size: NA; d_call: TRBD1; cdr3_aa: CASGLEGGGTGELFF; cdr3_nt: TGTGCTAGTGGCTTAGAAGGGGGCGGCACCGGGGAGCTGTTTTTT
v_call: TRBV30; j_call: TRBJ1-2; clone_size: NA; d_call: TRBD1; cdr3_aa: CAWFTGTGSRYTF; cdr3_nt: TGTGCCTGGTTTACCGGGACAGGAAGTCGGTACACCTTC
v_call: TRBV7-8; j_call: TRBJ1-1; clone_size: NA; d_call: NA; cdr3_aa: CASSLAGVRAEAFF; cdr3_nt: TGTGCCAGCAGCTTGGCAGGGGTCCGGGCTGAAGCTTTCTTT